The T cell receptor (beta chain) described here comes from a study of blood T cell repertoires in COVID-19. V lost 0 bases, J lost 11 bases, and 9 bases stayed unmatched. Per germline, CDR1 SQVTM and CDR2 ANQGSEA. The CDR3 is 13 amino acids. Study processing details: From reference gene primer amplification, estimates of nucleated cell counts were derived. The table came from immunoSEQ multiplex PCR; TCRdb's copy has only in-frame clones and leaves some out. The DNA gave D and trimming, while V, J and clone size come from that table. The repertoire holds roughly 290,000 clones, with 90% as singletons. Researchers sorted participants into cohorts using their self-reported clinical history.

Material for sequencing was PBMCs or T cells enriched from blood (not recorded which). The rearrangement uses TRBV29-1 and TRBJ1-1; 7 bases agree with TRBD1. The receptor comes from a woman between 18 and 30 years old with acute COVID-19. CDR3 in amino acids: CSVEDPEGAYAFF. DNA for the CDR3: TGCAGCGTTGAAGATCCGGAGGGGGCATATGCTTTCTTT.